Detailed here is one T cell receptor beta chain. Selected positively for CCR7 and CD45RO-negative, naive CD8 cells excluded terminally differentiated effector memory CD45RA+ cells. This sample stems from a study of shared clonotypes between healthy human individuals. Sequencing used immunoSEQ multiplex PCR; TCRdb keeps in-frame clones, though not all of them. The data contain 700,000 to 950,000 clones, about 96% of them singletons. The sample taken for sequencing was naive CD8+ T cells sorted from blood. The clonotype originates from a man younger than 45 in good health.

The CDR3, as DNA: TGTGCCAGCAGCTTAGGTGGACGAGAAGAGACCCAGTACTTC. It codes for CASSLGGREETQYF. The chain has TRBV7-9 and TRBJ2-5; D is ambiguous. Germline-derived CDR1 and CDR2 are SEHNR and FQNEAQ (reference sequence). With 1 base removed from V and 3 bases from J, the gap between germline ends came to 9 bases. This CDR3 spans 14 amino acids.